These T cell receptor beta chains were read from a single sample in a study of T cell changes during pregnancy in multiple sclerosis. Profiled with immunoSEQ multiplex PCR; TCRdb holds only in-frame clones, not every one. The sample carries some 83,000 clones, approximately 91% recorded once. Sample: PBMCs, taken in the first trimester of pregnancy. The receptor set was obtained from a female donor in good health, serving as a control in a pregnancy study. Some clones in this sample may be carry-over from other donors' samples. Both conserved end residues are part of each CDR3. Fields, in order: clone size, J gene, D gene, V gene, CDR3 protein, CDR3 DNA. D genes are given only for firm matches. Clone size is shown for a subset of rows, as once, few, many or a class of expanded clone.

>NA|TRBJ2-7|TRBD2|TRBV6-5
CASSYSTSGTTYEQYF
TGTGCCAGCAGTTACTCTACTAGCGGGACCACCTACGAGCAGTACTTC
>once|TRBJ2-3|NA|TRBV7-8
CASSLYRLLRTDTQYF
TGTGCCAGCAGCTTATATCGACTACTTCGGACAGATACGCAGTATTTT
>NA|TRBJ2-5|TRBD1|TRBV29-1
CSVVPQGQQETQYF
TGCAGCGTTGTACCCCAGGGACAGCAAGAGACCCAGTACTTC
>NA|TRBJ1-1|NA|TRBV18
CASSPNGAAPSMNTEAFF
TGTGCCAGCTCACCTAATGGGGCAGCCCCCTCTATGAACACTGAAGCTTTCTTT
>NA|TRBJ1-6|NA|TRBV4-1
CASSTVSGVGSYNSPLHF
TGCGCCAGCAGCACGGTTTCCGGGGTGGGCTCCTATAATTCACCCCTCCACTTT
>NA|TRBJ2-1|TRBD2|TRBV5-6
CASSGTLAGTDYNEQFF
TGTGCCAGCAGCGGGACCCTAGCGGGGACCGATTACAATGAGCAGTTCTTC
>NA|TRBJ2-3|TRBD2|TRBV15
CATSGRLAGGPTDTQYF
TGTGCCACCAGCGGTAGACTAGCGGGAGGGCCGACAGATACGCAGTATTTT
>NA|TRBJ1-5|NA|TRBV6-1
CASSEKTGRQPQHF
TGTGCCAGCAGTGAGAAAACAGGGAGACAGCCCCAGCATTTT
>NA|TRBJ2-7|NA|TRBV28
CASSLIRERQYF
TGTGCCAGCAGTTTAATCCGGGAACGACAGTACTTC
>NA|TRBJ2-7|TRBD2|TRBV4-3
CASSQDLVTSGRASHYEQYF
TGCGCCAGCAGCCAAGATCTCGTGACTAGCGGGAGGGCTTCCCACTACGAGCAGTACTTC
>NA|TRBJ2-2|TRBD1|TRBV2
CASTGGGGELFF
TGTGCCAGTACAGGGGGCGGCGGGGAGCTGTTTTTT
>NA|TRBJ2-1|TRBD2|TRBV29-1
CSVEGTSENEQFF
TGCAGCGTTGAGGGGACTAGCGAGAATGAGCAGTTCTTC
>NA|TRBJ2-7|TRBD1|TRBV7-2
CASSDREGYEQYF
TGTGCCAGCAGCGACAGGGAAGGCTACGAGCAGTACTTC
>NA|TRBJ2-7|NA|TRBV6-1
CASRSGERQYF
TGTGCCAGCAGGTCGGGGGAAAGGCAGTACTTC
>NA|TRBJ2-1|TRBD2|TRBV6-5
CASTTTAGGRNEQFF
TGTGCCAGCACTACTACGGCCGGCGGGAGGAATGAGCAGTTCTTC
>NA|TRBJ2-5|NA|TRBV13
CASSFRDKKETQYF
TGTGCCAGCAGCTTCCGGGACAAAAAAGAGACCCAGTACTTC
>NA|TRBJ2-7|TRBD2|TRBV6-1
CASTVLAGSYEQYF
TGTGCCAGCACCGTACTAGCGGGATCCTACGAGCAGTACTTC
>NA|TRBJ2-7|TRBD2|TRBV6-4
CASSDAGDRYYEQYF
TGTGCCAGCAGTGACGCGGGGGACCGATACTACGAGCAGTACTTC
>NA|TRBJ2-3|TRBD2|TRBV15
CATSSSGASTDTQYF
TGTGCCACCAGCAGTAGCGGGGCTAGCACAGATACGCAGTATTTT
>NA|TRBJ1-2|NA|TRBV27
CASSSHRGNYGYTF
TGTGCCAGCAGTTCCCATCGGGGGAACTATGGCTACACCTTC
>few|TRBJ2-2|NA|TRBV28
CASRRRGTNTGELFF
TGTGCCAGCAGAAGGAGGGGAACGAACACCGGGGAGCTGTTTTTT
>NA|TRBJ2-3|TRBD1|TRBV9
CASSVTGGRDTQYF
TGTGCCAGCAGCGTGACAGGGGGCCGAGATACGCAGTATTTT
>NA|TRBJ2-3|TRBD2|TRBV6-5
CASSWSGVTDTQYF
TGTGCCAGCAGTTGGAGCGGGGTCACAGATACGCAGTATTTT
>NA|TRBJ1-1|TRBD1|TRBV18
CASSRNSQGASTEAFF
TGTGCCAGCTCACGGAATTCACAGGGGGCGTCGACTGAAGCTTTCTTT
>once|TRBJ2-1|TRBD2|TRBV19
CASSIEPIGLAGVYNEQFF
TGTGCCAGTAGTATAGAGCCCATAGGACTAGCGGGAGTCTACAATGAGCAGTTCTTC
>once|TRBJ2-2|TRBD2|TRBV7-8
CASSLALGGGPGELFF
TGTGCCAGCAGCTTAGCGCTCGGGGGGGGCCCCGGGGAGCTGTTTTTT
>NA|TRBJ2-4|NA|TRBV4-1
CASSQEEIAKNIQYF
TGCGCCAGCAGCCAAGAGGAGATAGCCAAAAACATTCAGTACTTC
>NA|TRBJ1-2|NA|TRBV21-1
CASQGAARSNYGYTF
TGTGCCAGCCAGGGGGCGGCTCGTTCTAACTATGGCTACACCTTC
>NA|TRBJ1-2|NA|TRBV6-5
CASSAMGGTTF
TGTGCCAGCAGTGCCATGGGGGGTACCACATTC
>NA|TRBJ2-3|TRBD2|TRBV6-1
CASSEAGTTQVRNTQYF
TGTGCCAGCAGTGAAGCGGGGACTACCCAGGTCCGAAATACGCAGTATTTT
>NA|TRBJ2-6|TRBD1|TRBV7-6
CASSFPWGTGRSGANVLTF
TGTGCCAGCAGCTTTCCCTGGGGGACAGGGAGATCAGGGGCCAACGTCCTGACTTTC
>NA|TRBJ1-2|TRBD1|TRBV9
CASSGEGQFLYGYTF
TGTGCCAGCAGCGGAGAGGGACAGTTTCTATATGGCTACACCTTC
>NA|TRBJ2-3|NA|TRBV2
CASSYGTASTDTQYF
TGTGCCAGCAGTTACGGGACTGCTAGCACAGATACGCAGTATTTT
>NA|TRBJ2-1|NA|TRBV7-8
CASSLMAGSYNEQFF
TGTGCCAGCAGCTTGATGGCCGGGAGTTATAATGAGCAGTTCTTC
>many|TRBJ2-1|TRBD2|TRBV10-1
CASSETSGGYNEQFF
TGCGCCAGCAGTGAGACTAGCGGGGGATACAATGAGCAGTTCTTC
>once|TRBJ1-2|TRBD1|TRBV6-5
CASSWVQGVFGYTF
TGTGCCAGCAGCTGGGTACAGGGGGTTTTTGGCTACACCTTC
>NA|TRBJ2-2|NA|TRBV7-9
CASSLASGTGELFF
TGTGCCAGCAGCTTAGCGAGTGGCACCGGGGAGCTGTTTTTT
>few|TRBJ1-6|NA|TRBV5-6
CASSGDGGYNSPLHF
TGTGCCAGCAGCGGGGACGGGGGTTATAATTCACCCCTCCACTTT
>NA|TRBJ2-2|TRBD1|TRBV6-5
CASSYLQGVLGGELFF
TGTGCCAGCAGTTACCTGCAGGGGGTATTAGGCGGGGAGCTGTTTTTT
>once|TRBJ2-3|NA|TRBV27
CASSVVAGSTDTQYF
TGTGCCAGCAGTGTCGTGGCGGGTAGCACAGATACGCAGTATTTT
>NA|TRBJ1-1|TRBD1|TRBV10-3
CAIRRGQGANTEAFF
TGTGCCATCAGGAGGGGACAGGGGGCAAATACTGAAGCTTTCTTT
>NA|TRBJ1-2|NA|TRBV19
CASRDRPMGGYTF
TGTGCCAGTAGGGACAGACCAATGGGTGGCTACACCTTC